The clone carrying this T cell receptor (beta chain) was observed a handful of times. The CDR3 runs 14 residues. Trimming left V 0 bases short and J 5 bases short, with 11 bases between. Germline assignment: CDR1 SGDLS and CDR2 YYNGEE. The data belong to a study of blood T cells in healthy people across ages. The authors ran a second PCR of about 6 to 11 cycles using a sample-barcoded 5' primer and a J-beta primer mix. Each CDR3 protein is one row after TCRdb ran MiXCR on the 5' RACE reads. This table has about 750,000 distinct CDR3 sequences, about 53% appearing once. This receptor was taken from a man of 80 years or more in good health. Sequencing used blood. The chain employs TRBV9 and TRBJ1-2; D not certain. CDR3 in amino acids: CASSVGSPLYGYTF. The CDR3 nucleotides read TGTGCCAGCAGCGTAGGATCCCCACTTTATGGCTACACCTTC.